The rows below give T cell receptor beta chains drawn from one sample of a study of cytomegalovirus exposure and HLA in healthy donors. Profiled with immunoSEQ multiplex PCR; TCRdb holds only in-frame clones, not every one. The sample lists roughly 120,000 clones, roughly four fifths occurring once. Sequencing input: PBMCs. The receptor source for this set is a male donor in good health and CMV-seropositive. Both conserved end residues are trimmed from each CDR3. Clone size is not always given. Where it is, it says once, few, many or a class for expanded clones.

abundance: NA
j_gene: TRBJ1-1
v_gene: TRBV5-1
CDR3aa: ASSLGTVARDTEAF

abundance: NA
j_gene: TRBJ2-2
v_gene: TRBV7-9
CDR3aa: ASSLTFSGELF

abundance: NA
j_gene: TRBJ2-1
v_gene: TRBV18
CDR3aa: ASRTSGGNNEQF

abundance: NA
j_gene: TRBJ2-3
v_gene: TRBV6-6
CDR3aa: ASSYRDRSTDTQY

abundance: NA
j_gene: TRBJ2-1
v_gene: TRBV10-3
CDR3aa: AISEREGYNEQF

abundance: NA
j_gene: TRBJ2-5
v_gene: TRBV27
CDR3aa: ASSLEVGGGETQY

abundance: NA
j_gene: TRBJ2-3
v_gene: TRBV9
CDR3aa: ASSPGTSGIDTDTQY

abundance: NA
j_gene: TRBJ2-1
v_gene: TRBV9
CDR3aa: ASSVEREGYNEQF

abundance: NA
j_gene: TRBJ2-1
v_gene: TRBV5-4
CDR3aa: ASSFGRGNSYNEQF

abundance: NA
j_gene: TRBJ1-1
v_gene: TRBV2
CDR3aa: ARDIGADRATEAF

abundance: few
j_gene: TRBJ2-1
v_gene: TRBV7-6
CDR3aa: ASSLLLLADNEQF

abundance: few
j_gene: TRBJ1-1
v_gene: TRBV2
CDR3aa: ASSKEGGPTEAF

abundance: few
j_gene: TRBJ2-1
v_gene: TRBV4-2
CDR3aa: ASSQEPSMLQF

abundance: NA
j_gene: TRBJ2-2
v_gene: TRBV19
CDR3aa: ASSIVGTSGISGELF

abundance: NA
j_gene: TRBJ2-7
v_gene: TRBV10-3
CDR3aa: AIRTGNEQY

abundance: NA
j_gene: TRBJ2-3
v_gene: TRBV12-5
CDR3aa: ASGLATIGERTDTQY

abundance: NA
j_gene: TRBJ2-4
v_gene: TRBV5-6
CDR3aa: ASSLGARVWDIQY

abundance: NA
j_gene: TRBJ1-1
v_gene: TRBV10-3
CDR3aa: AISRTVNTEAF

abundance: NA
j_gene: TRBJ2-2
v_gene: TRBV5-5
CDR3aa: ASSLGTGSNTGELF

abundance: once
j_gene: TRBJ2-1
v_gene: TRBV27
CDR3aa: ASSIAGPNNEQF

abundance: NA
j_gene: TRBJ1-4
v_gene: TRBV28
CDR3aa: ASSSRRSEKLF

abundance: NA
j_gene: TRBJ2-1
v_gene: TRBV4-3
CDR3aa: ASSQKQLAGDEQF

abundance: NA
j_gene: TRBJ1-1
v_gene: TRBV7-2
CDR3aa: ASSLVELNTEAF

abundance: NA
j_gene: TRBJ2-1
v_gene: TRBV19
CDR3aa: ASSNEGHRGGEQF

abundance: NA
j_gene: TRBJ2-3
v_gene: TRBV7-2
CDR3aa: ASSLKSGRPAGPTDTQY

abundance: NA
j_gene: TRBJ1-4
v_gene: TRBV4-2
CDR3aa: ASSQARHEKLF

abundance: once
j_gene: TRBJ1-2
v_gene: TRBV5-8
CDR3aa: ASSWENRGSGYT

abundance: NA
j_gene: TRBJ1-3
v_gene: TRBV29-1
CDR3aa: SVSPTGGTNTIY

abundance: NA
j_gene: TRBJ1-3
v_gene: TRBV4-3
CDR3aa: ASSQDSGNTIY

abundance: NA
j_gene: TRBJ2-7
v_gene: TRBV28
CDR3aa: ASSLGATMTGTYEQY

abundance: NA
j_gene: TRBJ2-7
v_gene: TRBV7-9
CDR3aa: ASSFSPGGHPYEQY

abundance: NA
j_gene: TRBJ2-1
v_gene: TRBV28
CDR3aa: ASSLRGGAIEQF

abundance: NA
j_gene: TRBJ1-1
v_gene: TRBV7-9
CDR3aa: ASSVPGQSNTEAF

abundance: NA
j_gene: TRBJ2-6
v_gene: TRBV6-1
CDR3aa: ASESSGANVLT

abundance: NA
j_gene: TRBJ2-7
v_gene: TRBV5-1
CDR3aa: ASSLWSGEVSYEQY

abundance: NA
j_gene: TRBJ1-1
v_gene: TRBV4-3
CDR3aa: ASSQDPGDLNTEAF

abundance: NA
j_gene: TRBJ1-3
v_gene: TRBV7-8
CDR3aa: ASSTRQEIIRSSGNTIY

abundance: NA
j_gene: TRBJ2-1
v_gene: TRBV28
CDR3aa: ASSLRSGFEQF

abundance: NA
j_gene: TRBJ2-1
v_gene: TRBV27
CDR3aa: ASSSPSRDSYNEQF

abundance: NA
j_gene: TRBJ2-3
v_gene: TRBV5-4
CDR3aa: ASSIDKSSTDTQY

abundance: NA
j_gene: TRBJ2-2
v_gene: TRBV5-8
CDR3aa: ASSQTSFGELF